The following is a T cell receptor (beta chain) sequence with its context. This clonotype was seen repeatedly, ten times or more. Its binding antigen is unknown. Base qualities are not at hand, and no much larger clone is one base apart. This sample was included in a study of breast tumors, draining lymph nodes, adjacent tissues listed by TCRdb under 2016. General notes on the study: The study compared TCR beta repertoires across tumor, adjacent nontumor tissue and axillary lymph nodes from breast cancer patients. In human breast cancer, the study set out to assess how tumor, surrounding tissue and draining lymph node repertoires relate to one another and whether T cells might be exchanged between them.

The lymph node samples were taken from the axillary draining lymph nodes of breast cancer patients. Trimming at the junction amounts to 6 bases on V and 7 bases on J, and the germline ends lie 24 bases apart. From the cysteine up to the phenylalanine, the CDR3 has a length of 16 residues. Just CDR3 DNA is preserved here, 48 bases in frame from base 1. Sequences MNHEY (CDR1) and SVGAGI (CDR2) are obtained from the germline V gene. Study-wide conclusions, independent of this receptor: Tumor and nontumor tissue repertoires were found to be significantly more similar in luminal-like than in basal-like breast cancer. Tumor T-cell repertoires showed less diversity than lymph node repertoires and more diversity than nontumor tissue repertoires, and tumor T-cell repertoires showed preferential V and J gene usage. The data were judged consistent with most tumor T cells deriving from the lymph node and then expanding within tumor tissue. Rather than being directly demonstrated, the conclusion that tumor T cells originate in lymph nodes was presented as consistent with a hypothesis.

Sequencing was carried out with an Illumina HiSeq 2000. TCR beta chain libraries were generated by multiplex PCR amplification. The amplified TCR beta chain products were analyzed by high-throughput sequencing. The public sequencing data were trimmed at Q25 with fastp and processed into clonotypes with MiXCR by TCRdb, which kept only in-frame beta chains. Rows merge per CDR3 protein into single entries with the most common DNA and genes. The sample includes about 140,000 distinct CDR3 sequences, with roughly 33% observed a single time. Together, the top ten hold approximately 2.2% of the sample. Sequences were obtained from axillary lymph node tissue. The chain was built from TRBV6-5 and TRBJ1-2, and perhaps TRBD1 as D gene, on 6 matching bases. This TCR was recovered from a female donor with breast cancer. Some clones in this sample may be carry-over from other donors' samples. The sequenced DNA: TGTGCCAGCAGCCGCGAGTTCCGGGCAGGGGTGTCTGGCTACACCTTC. Its protein is CASSREFRAGVSGYTF.